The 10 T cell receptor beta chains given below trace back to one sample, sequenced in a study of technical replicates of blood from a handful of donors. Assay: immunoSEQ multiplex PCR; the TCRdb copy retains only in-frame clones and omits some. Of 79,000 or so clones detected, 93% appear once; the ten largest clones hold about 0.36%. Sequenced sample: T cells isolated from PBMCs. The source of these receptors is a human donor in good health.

CDR3 sequence reads: CSVEGLYDRFYGYTF. Here the CDR3 DNA reads TGCAGCGTTGAGGGGCTCTATGACAGGTTCTATGGCTACACCTTC. The gene calls are TRBV29-1 and TRBJ1-2; D might be TRBD1 (6 bases). V lost 3 bases, J lost 4 bases, and 18 bases lay in between. CDR1 is SQVTM, CDR2 ANQGSEA, per germline. This CDR3 has 15 amino acids.

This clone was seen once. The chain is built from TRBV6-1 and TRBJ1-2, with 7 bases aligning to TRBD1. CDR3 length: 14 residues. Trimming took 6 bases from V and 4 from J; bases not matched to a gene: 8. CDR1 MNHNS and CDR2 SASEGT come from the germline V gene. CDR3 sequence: CASRVHRGSYGYTF. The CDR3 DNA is TGTGCCAGCAGAGTACACAGGGGAAGCTATGGCTACACCTTC.

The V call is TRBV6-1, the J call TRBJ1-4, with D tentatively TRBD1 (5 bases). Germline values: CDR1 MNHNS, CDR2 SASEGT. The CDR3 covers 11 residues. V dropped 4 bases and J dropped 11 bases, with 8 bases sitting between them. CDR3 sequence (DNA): TGTGCCAGCAGTGTAGGACATAAACTGTTTTTT. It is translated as CASSVGHKLFF.

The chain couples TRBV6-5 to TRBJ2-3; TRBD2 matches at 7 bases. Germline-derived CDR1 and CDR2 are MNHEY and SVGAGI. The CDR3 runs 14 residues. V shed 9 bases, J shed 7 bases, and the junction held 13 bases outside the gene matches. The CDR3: CASVGGSSVNTQYF. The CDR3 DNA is TGTGCCAGTGTGGGGGGGTCTTCGGTAAATACGCAGTATTTT.

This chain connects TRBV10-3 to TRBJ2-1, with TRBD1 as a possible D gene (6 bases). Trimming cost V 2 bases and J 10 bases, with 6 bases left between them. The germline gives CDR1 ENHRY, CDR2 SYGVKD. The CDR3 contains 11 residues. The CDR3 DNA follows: TGTGCCATCAGTGAGCAGGGGGAGCAGTTCTTC. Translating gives CAISEQGEQFF.

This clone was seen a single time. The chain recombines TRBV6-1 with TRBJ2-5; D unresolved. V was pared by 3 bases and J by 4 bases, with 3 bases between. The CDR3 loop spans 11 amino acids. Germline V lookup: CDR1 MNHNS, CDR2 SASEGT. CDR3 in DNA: TGTGCCAGCAGTGAGCGAGAGACCCAGTACTTC. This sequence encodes CASSERETQYF.

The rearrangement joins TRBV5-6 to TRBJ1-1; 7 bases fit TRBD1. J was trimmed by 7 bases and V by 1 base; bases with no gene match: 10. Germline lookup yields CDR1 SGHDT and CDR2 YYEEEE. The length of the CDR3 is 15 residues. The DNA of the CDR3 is TGTGCCAGCAGCTTGACTGTAGGGGGCCGTGATGAAGCTTTCTTT. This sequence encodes CASSLTVGGRDEAFF.

CDR3 region: CASSSDRVEQYF. CDR3 sequence (DNA): TGTGCCAGCAGTTCGGACAGGGTCGAGCAGTACTTC. The chain links TRBV7-2 to TRBJ2-7, with 8 bases that match TRBD1. The V segment lost 6 bases and the J segment 6 bases; nucleotides outside the gene matches: 4. This CDR3 region has 12 residues. Germline values: CDR1 SGHTA, CDR2 FQGNSA.

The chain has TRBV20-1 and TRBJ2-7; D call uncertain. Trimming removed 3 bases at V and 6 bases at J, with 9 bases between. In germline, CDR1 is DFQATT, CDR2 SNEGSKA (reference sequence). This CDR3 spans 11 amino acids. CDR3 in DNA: TGCAGTGCTAGGGTAACACCCGAGCAGTACTTC. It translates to CSARVTPEQYF.

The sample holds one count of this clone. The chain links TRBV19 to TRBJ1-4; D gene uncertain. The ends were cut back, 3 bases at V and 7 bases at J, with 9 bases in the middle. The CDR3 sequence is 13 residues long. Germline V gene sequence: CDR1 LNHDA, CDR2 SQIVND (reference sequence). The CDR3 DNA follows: TGTGCCAGTAGTATCTCGCGGGGTGAAAAACTGTTTTTT. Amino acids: CASSISRGEKLFF.